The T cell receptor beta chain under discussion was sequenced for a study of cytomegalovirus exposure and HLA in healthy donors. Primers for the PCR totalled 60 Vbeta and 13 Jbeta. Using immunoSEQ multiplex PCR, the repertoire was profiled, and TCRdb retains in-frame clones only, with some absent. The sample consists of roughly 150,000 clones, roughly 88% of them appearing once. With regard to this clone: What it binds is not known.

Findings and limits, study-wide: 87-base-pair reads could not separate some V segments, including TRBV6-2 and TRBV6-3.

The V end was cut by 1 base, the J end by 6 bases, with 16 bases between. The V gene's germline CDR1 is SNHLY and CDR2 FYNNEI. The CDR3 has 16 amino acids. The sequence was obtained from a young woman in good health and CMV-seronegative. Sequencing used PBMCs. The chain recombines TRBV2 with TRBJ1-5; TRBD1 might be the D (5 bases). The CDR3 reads CASSEDRIAFRQPQHF. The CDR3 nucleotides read TGTGCCAGCAGTGAAGACAGGATCGCCTTCCGTCAGCCCCAGCATTTT.